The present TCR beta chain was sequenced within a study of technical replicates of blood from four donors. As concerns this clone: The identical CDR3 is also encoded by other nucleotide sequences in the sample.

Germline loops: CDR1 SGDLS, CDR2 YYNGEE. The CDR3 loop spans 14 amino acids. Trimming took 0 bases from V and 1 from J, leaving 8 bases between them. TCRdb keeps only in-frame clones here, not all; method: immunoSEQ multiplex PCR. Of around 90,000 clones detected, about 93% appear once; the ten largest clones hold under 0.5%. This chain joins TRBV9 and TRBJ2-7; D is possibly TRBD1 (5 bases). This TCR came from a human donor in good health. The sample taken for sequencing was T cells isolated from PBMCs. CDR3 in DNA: TGTGCCAGCAGCGTAGCCCAGGGATCCTACGAGCAGTACTTC. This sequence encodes CASSVAQGSYEQYF.